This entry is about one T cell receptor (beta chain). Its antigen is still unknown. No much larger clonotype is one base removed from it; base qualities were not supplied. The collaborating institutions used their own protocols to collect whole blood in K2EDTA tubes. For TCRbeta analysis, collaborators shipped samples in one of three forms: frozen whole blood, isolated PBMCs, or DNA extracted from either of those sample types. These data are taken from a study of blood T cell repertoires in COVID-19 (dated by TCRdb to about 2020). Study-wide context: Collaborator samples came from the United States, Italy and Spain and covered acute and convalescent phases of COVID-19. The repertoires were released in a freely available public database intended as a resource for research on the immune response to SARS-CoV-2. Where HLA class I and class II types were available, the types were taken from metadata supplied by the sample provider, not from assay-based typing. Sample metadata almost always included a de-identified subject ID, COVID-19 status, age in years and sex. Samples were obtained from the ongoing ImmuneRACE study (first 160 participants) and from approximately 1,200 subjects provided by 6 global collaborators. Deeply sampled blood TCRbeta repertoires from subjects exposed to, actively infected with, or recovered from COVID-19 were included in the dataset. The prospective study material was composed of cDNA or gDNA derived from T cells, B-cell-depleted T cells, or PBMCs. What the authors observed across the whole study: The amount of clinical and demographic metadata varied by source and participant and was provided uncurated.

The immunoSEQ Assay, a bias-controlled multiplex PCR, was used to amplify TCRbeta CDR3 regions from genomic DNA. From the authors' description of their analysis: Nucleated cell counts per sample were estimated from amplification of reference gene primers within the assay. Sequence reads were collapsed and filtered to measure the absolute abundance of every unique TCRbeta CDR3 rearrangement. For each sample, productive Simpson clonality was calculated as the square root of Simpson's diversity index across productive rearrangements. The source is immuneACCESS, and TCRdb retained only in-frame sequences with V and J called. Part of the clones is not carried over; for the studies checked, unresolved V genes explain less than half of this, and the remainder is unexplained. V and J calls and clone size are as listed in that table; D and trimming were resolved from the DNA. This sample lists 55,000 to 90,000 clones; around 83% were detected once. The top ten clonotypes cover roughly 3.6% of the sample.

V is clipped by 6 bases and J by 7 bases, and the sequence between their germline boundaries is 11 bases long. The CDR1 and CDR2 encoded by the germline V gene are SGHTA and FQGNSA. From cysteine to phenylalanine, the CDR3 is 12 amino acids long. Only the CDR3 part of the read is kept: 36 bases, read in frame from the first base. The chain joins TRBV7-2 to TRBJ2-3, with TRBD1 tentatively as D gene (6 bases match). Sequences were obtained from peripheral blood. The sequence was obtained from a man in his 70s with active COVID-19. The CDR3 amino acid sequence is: CASSRGTHTQYF. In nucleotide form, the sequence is TGTGCCAGCAGTAGGGGGACCCATACGCAGTATTTT.